This T cell receptor beta chain was sequenced during a study of identical twins. This clonotype was seen repeatedly, ten times or more. TCRdb recomputed calls from the 5' RACE reads with MiXCR, one row per CDR3 protein. The sample lists approximately 260,000 distinct CDR3 sequences, roughly 8.7% seen once, with less than 4% in the top ten. The CDR3 consists of 13 residues. V dropped 1 base and J dropped 6 bases, with 6 bases sitting between them. These data were also reused for a study on yellow fever vaccine responses in identical twins.

This receptor was taken from a young woman in good health. This chain joins TRBV12-3 or TRBV12-4 and TRBJ1-4, with D unclear. Sequencing input: CD8+ T cells sorted from blood. This chain's CDR3 is CASSLVSYEKLFF. In nucleotides, the CDR3 is TGTGCCAGCAGTTTAGTCTCTTATGAAAAACTGTTTTTT.